The TCR beta chain described here comes from a study of blood T cell repertoires in COVID-19. Study in general: The United States, Italy and Spain were the sources of the acute and convalescent COVID-19 samples. PBMCs, B-cell-depleted T cells, or T cells provided the cDNA or gDNA that made up the material.

The CDR3 is made up of 14 amino acids. In germline, CDR1 is MDHEN, CDR2 SYDVKM. V lost 6 bases, J lost 9 bases, and 18 bases lay in between. Under the authors' procedure: Researchers report that nucleated cell counts were estimated from reference gene primer amplification. Using immunoSEQ multiplex PCR, the repertoire was profiled, and TCRdb retains in-frame clones only, with some absent. V, J and clone size derive from that table, while D and trimming were established from the DNA sequence. The sample has tens of thousands of clones; nearly 90% are singletons. Sequencing used peripheral blood. The rearrangement uses TRBV28 and TRBJ1-5; D uncertain. The clonotype was recovered from a man in his forties or fifties with active COVID-19. The CDR3 nucleotides are TGTGCCAGCAGCTTAAAGGCCAGGTATAGGCCCCAGCATTTT. Translation: CASSLKARYRPQHF.